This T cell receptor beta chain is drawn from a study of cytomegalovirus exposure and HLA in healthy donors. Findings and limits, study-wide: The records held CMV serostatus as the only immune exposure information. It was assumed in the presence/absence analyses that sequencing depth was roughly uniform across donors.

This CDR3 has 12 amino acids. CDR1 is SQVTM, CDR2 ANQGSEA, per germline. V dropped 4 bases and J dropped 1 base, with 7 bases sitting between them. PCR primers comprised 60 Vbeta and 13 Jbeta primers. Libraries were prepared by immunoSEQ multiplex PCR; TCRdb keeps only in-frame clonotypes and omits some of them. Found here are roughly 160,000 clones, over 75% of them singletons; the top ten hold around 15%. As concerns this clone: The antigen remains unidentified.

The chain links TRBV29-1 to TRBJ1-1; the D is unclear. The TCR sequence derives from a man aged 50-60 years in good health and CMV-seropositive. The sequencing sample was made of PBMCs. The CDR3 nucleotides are TGCAGCGTTGTATACGGGAACACTGAAGCTTTCTTT. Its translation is CSVVYGNTEAFF. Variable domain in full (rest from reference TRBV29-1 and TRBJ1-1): SAVISQKPSRDICQRGTSLTIQCQVDSQVTMMFWYRQQPGQSLTLIATANQGSEATYESGFVIDKFPISRPNLTFSTLTVSNMSPEDSSIYLCSVVYGNTEAFFGQGTRLTVV.